One and the same sample provided the 13 T cell receptor beta chains below, sequenced in a study of CD8+ T cells in alopecia areata. RNA extraction was followed by reverse transcription into cDNA, which acted as the sequencing template. TCRdb keeps only in-frame clones here, not all; method: immunoSEQ multiplex PCR. The sample lists 200,000 to 250,000 clones; more than 55% were seen once. The sample was CD8+ T cells sorted from blood. All receptors come from a human donor in good health.

V gene TRBV25-1 combines with J gene TRBJ1-2; D remains ambiguous. The CDR3 is 11 amino acids. Germline CDR1 and CDR2: MGHDK and SYGVNS. The CDR3 sequence is CASGANYGYTF. CDR3 nucleotides: TGTGCGTCGGGAGCTAACTATGGCTACACCTTC.

This sequence joins TRBV6-5 and TRBJ1-2; D not resolved. Trimming removed 0 bases from V and 4 bases from J, with 15 bases in between. The CDR3 runs to 16 residues. The germline CDR1 and CDR2 sequences are MNHEY and SVGAGI. The CDR3 nucleotides read TGTGCCAGCAGTTACTCCCTACCGATCGAGGGCTATGGCTACACCTTC. Encoded protein: CASSYSLPIEGYGYTF.

V and J are TRBV4-1 and TRBJ1-5; TRBD1 is a possible D gene (5 bases). The CDR3 has 15 residues. The V end lost 0 bases, the J end lost 9 bases, and 15 bases lay between the germline ends. Germline-derived CDR1 and CDR2 are MGHRA and YSYEKL. CDR3: CASSQEGRDRWPQHF. The DNA of the CDR3 is TGCGCCAGCAGCCAAGAGGGGAGGGACCGGTGGCCCCAGCATTTT.

This chain joins TRBV2 and TRBJ2-5; TRBD2 matches at 7 bases. CDR1 and CDR2 (germline): SNHLY, FYNNEI. Trimming removed 2 bases from V and 5 bases from J; junction bases left unmatched: 14. The length of the CDR3 is 17 residues. CDR3 loop: CASSELRPGGPSETQYF. CDR3 coding DNA: TGTGCCAGCAGTGAATTGAGACCGGGGGGACCCAGTGAGACCCAGTACTTC.

The chain employs TRBV7-9 and TRBJ1-2; TRBD1 agrees at 8 bases. The V gene's germline CDR1 is SEHNR and CDR2 FQNEAQ (reference sequence). The CDR3 contains 13 residues. V was pared by 5 bases and J by 6 bases, with 5 bases of the junction left unmatched. CDR3 residues: CASSPGQGNGYTF. The CDR3 DNA reads as TGTGCCAGCAGCCCTGGACAGGGTAATGGCTACACCTTC.

CDR3 nucleotides: TGTGCCAGGGTCGGGGCATCCAATGAGCAGTTCTTC. This codes for CARVGASNEQFF. The V call is TRBV2, the J call TRBJ2-1; D possibly uses TRBD1 or TRBD2 (5 bases each). Per germline, CDR1 SNHLY and CDR2 FYNNEI. This CDR3 region has 12 residues. Trimming left V 9 bases short and J 6 bases short, with 12 bases between.

This clone was detected only a few times. This chain links TRBV5-1 with TRBJ1-1, with TRBD1 as a possible D gene (5 bases). The CDR3 is made up of 13 amino acids. Trimming stripped 3 bases from V and 4 bases from J, with 10 bases between. Germline V gene sequence: CDR1 SGHRS, CDR2 YFSETQ. CDR3 in amino acids: CASSWRGGTEAFF. As DNA, the CDR3 is TGCGCCAGCAGCTGGAGGGGAGGCACTGAAGCTTTCTTT.

The V gene is TRBV9, the J gene TRBJ2-6; unclear D gene. V was shortened by 0 bases and J by 0 bases, with 4 bases between the two germline ends. This CDR3 contains 15 residues. CDR1 and CDR2 (germline): SGDLS, YYNGEE. The CDR3: CASSVDGSGANVLTF. CDR3 sequence (DNA): TGTGCCAGCAGCGTAGATGGCTCTGGGGCCAACGTCCTGACTTTC.

The chain combines TRBV5-1 with TRBJ2-7, with TRBD1 matching 7 bases. The J segment lost 3 bases and the V segment lost 2 bases, leaving 11 bases of the junction unmatched. CDR1 is SGHRS, CDR2 YFSETQ, per germline. CDR3 length: 16 residues. This CDR3 is CASSFGTDSKLYEQYF. CDR3 nucleotide sequence: TGCGCCAGCAGCTTTGGGACAGACTCAAAACTCTACGAGCAGTACTTC. Based on the CDR3 plus reference TRBV5-1 and TRBJ2-7, the full variable domain is KAGVTQTPRYLIKTRGQQVTLSCSPISGHRSVSWYQQTPGQGLQFLFEYFSETQRNKGNFPGRFSGRQFSNSRSEMNVSTLELGDSALYLCASSFGTDSKLYEQYFGPGTRLTVT.

The chain combines TRBV19 with TRBJ1-2; possible D gene TRBD1, 5 bases. CDR1 and CDR2 from the germline V gene are LNHDA and SQIVND (reference sequence). This CDR3 comprises 17 residues. Trimming took 0 bases from V and 14 from J, leaving 28 bases between them. The CDR3 DNA reads TGTGCCAGTAGTATAGATCTATTCGGGACGACAAGCGCCGGTGGAACCTTC. This codes for CASSIDLFGTTSAGGTF.

The chain links TRBV28 to TRBJ1-4; D is perhaps TRBD1 (5 bases). This CDR3 is 15 amino acids long. The germline gives CDR1 MDHEN, CDR2 SYDVKM. V was pared by 1 base and J by 13 bases, with 19 bases between. For the CDR3, the DNA is TGTGCCAGCAGTTTATCCCGGGACGGCACCGGAGGACTGTTTTTT. It is translated as CASSLSRDGTGGLFF.

The chain has TRBV29-1 and TRBJ1-3, with TRBD1 identical over 8 bases. The ends lost 7 bases at V and 2 bases at J; junction bases unmatched: 4. The CDR3 has 13 amino acids. Per the germline V gene, CDR1 is SQVTM and CDR2 is ANQGSEA. The DNA for the CDR3 is TGCAGCGCCGAACAGGGGGCTGGAAACACCATATATTTT. Protein: CSAEQGAGNTIYF. Supplemented by reference TRBV29-1 and TRBJ1-3, the full variable domain reads SAVISQKPSRDICQRGTSLTIQCQVDSQVTMMFWYRQQPGQSLTLIATANQGSEATYESGFVIDKFPISRPNLTFSTLTVSNMSPEDSSIYLCSAEQGAGNTIYFGEGSWLTVV.

The chain recombines TRBV27 with TRBJ1-2, with TRBD1 identical over 8 bases. The length of the CDR3 is 12 residues. The V gene's germline CDR1 is MNHEY and CDR2 SMNVEV (reference sequence). V was clipped by 6 bases and J by 4 bases; unmatched bases: 1. The CDR3 region has the DNA TGTGCCAGCAGAGACAGGGGCTATGGCTACACCTTC. Translation: CASRDRGYGYTF.